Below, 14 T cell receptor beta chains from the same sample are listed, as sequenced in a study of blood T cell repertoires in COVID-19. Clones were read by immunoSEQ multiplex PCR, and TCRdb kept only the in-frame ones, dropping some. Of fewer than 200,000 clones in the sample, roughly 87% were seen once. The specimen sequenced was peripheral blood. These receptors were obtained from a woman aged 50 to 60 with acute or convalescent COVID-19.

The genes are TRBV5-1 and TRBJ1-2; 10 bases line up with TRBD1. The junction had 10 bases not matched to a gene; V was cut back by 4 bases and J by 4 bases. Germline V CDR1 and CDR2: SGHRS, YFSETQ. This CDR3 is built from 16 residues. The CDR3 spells CASSPTWTGGGYGYTF. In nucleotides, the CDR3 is TGCGCCAGCAGCCCAACGTGGACAGGGGGAGGCTATGGCTACACCTTC.

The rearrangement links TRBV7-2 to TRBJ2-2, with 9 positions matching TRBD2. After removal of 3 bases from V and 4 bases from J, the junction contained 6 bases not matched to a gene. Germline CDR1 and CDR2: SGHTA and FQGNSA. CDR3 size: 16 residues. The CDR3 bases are TGTGCCAGCAGCTTTCGACTAGCGGAGCCCACCGGGGAGCTGTTTTTT. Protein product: CASSFRLAEPTGELFF. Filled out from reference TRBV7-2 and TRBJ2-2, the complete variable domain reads GAGVSQSPSNKVTEKGKDVELRCDPISGHTALYWYRQSLGQGLEFLIYFQGNSAPDKSGLPSDRFSAERTGGSVSTLTIQRTQQEDSAVYLCASSFRLAEPTGELFFGEGSRLTVL.

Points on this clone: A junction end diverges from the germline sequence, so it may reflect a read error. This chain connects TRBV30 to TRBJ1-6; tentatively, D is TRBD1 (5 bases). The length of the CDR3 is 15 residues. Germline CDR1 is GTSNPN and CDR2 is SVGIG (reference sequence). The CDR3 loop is CAWTPRGFSNSPLHF. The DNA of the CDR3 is TGTGCCTGGACCCCTCGGGGGTTTTCTAATTCGCCCCTCCACTTT.

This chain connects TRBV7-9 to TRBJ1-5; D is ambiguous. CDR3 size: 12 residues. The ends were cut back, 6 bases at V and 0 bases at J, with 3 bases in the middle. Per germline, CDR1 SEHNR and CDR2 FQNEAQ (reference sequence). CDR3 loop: CASSHSNQPQHF. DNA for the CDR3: TGTGCCAGCAGTCATAGCAATCAGCCCCAGCATTTT.

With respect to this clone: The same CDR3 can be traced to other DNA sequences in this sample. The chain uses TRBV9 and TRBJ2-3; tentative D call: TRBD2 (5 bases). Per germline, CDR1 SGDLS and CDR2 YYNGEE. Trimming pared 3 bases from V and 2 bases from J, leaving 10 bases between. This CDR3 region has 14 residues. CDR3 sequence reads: CASSGGLSTDTQYF. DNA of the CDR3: TGTGCCAGCAGCGGCGGACTTTCCACAGATACGCAGTATTTT. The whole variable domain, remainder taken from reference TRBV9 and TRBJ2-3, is DSGVTQTPKHLITATGQRVTLRCSPRSGDLSVYWYQQSLDQGLQFLIQYYNGEERAKGNILERFSAQQFPDLHSELNLSSLELGDSALYFCASSGGLSTDTQYFGPGTRLTVL.

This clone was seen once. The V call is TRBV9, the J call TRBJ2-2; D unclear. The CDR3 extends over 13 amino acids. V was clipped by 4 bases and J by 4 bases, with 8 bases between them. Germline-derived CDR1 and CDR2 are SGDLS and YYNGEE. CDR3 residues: CASSPRVTGELFF. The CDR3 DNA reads TGTGCCAGCAGCCCTCGGGTCACCGGGGAGCTGTTTTTT.

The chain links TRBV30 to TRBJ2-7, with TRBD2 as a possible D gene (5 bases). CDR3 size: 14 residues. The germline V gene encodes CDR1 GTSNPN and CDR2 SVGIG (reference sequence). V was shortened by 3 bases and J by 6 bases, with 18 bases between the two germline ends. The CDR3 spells CAWSLGSVGLEQYF. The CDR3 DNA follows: TGTGCCTGGAGCCTTGGTAGCGTTGGTCTCGAGCAGTACTTC.

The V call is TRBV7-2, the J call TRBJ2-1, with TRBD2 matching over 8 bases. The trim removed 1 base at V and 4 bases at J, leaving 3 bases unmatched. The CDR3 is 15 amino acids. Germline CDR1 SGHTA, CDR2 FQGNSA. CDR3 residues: CASSLGLAGYNEQFF. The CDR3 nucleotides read TGTGCCAGCAGCTTAGGGTTAGCGGGGTACAATGAGCAGTTCTTC.

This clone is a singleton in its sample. CDR3 coding DNA: TGTGCCAGCAGTTCCACAGGGGTCTATAATTCACCCCTCCACTTT. Its translation: CASSSTGVYNSPLHF. V gene TRBV27 combines with J gene TRBJ1-6, with 7 bases that match TRBD1. The CDR3 totals 15 residues. CDR1 and CDR2 from the germline V gene are MNHEY and SMNVEV (reference sequence). The J segment lost 3 bases and the V segment lost 4 bases, leaving 3 bases of the junction unmatched.

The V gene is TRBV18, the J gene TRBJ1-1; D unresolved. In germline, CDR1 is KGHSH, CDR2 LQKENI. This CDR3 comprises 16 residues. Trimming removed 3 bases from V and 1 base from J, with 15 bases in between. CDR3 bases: TGTGCCAGCTCACCGTTAGTGGACGGGGAGAACACTGAAGCTTTCTTT. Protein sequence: CASSPLVDGENTEAFF.

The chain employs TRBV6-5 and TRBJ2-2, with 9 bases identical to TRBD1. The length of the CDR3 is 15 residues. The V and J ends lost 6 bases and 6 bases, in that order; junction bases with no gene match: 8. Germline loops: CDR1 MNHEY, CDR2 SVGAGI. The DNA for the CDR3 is TGTGCCAGCAGGGGGACAGGGATAGGTTCCGGGGAGCTGTTTTTT. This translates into CASRGTGIGSGELFF.

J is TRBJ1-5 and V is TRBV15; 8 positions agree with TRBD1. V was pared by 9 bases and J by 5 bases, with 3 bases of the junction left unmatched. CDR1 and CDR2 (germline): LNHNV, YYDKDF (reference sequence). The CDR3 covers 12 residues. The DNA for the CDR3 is TGTGCCACGGGACAGGACCATCAGCCCCAGCATTTT. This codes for CATGQDHQPQHF.

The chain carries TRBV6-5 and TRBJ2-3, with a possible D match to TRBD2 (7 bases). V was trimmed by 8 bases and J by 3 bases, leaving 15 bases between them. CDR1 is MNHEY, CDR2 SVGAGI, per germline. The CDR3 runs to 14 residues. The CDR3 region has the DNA TGTGCCAGCGGTCGGGGGGCCGGGACAGATACGCAGTATTTT. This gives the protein CASGRGAGTDTQYF.

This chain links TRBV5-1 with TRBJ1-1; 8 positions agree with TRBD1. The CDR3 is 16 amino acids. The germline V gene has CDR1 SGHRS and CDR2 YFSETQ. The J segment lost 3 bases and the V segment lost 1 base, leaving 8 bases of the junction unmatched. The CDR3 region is CASSLRAGGLDTEAFF. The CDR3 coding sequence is TGCGCCAGCAGCTTGAGGGCAGGGGGCTTGGACACTGAAGCTTTCTTT.